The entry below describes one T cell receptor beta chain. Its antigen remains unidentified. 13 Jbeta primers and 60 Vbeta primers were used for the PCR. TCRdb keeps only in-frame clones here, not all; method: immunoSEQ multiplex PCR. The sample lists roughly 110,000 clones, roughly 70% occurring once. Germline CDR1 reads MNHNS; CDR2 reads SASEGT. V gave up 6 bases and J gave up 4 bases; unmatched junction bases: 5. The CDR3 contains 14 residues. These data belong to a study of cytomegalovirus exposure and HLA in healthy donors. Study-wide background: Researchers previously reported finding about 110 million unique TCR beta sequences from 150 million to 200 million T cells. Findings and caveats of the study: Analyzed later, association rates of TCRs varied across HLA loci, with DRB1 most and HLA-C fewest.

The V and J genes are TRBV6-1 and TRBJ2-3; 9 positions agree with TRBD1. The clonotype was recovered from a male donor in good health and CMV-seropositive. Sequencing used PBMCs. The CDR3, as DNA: TGTGCCAGCAGCCTACAGGGGGCCCCAGATACGCAGTATTTT. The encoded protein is CASSLQGAPDTQYF.